This TCR beta chain was sequenced during a study of blood T cell repertoires in COVID-19. Study at large: Samples came from the United States, Italy and Spain, spanning acute and convalescent COVID-19. Sources were T cells, B-cell-depleted T cells, or PBMCs; the material itself was cDNA or gDNA.

The germline CDR1 and CDR2 sequences are MGHRA and YSYEKL. There are 16 residues in the CDR3. The V end lost 0 bases, the J end lost 0 bases, and 9 bases lay between the germline ends. Authors' analysis steps: Estimation of nucleated cell counts relied on the amplification of reference gene primers. The data were produced by immunoSEQ multiplex PCR, yet TCRdb's version contains in-frame clones alone and is incomplete. V, J and clone size were drawn from that table, and D and trimming were deduced from the DNA. The sample yields around 280,000 clones, 75% to 90% seen once. Material: peripheral blood. This TCR was recovered from a woman in her 30s who had recovered from COVID-19. The gene calls are TRBV4-1 and TRBJ2-1; no clear D. CDR3 nucleotides: TGCGCCAGCAGCCAAGATGTAAGGAGCTCCTACAATGAGCAGTTCTTC. As protein: CASSQDVRSSYNEQFF.